This record concerns one T cell receptor (beta chain) sequence. Tregs were sorted as CD4+CD25+CD127-/low cells. Constant-region reverse primers amplified full-length variable regions, followed by semi-nested Nested Universal Primer A PCR. Each CDR3 protein is one row after TCRdb ran MiXCR on the 5' RACE reads. The data show about 32,000 distinct CDR3 sequences, 27% seen once. There are 15 residues in the CDR3. V lost 4 bases and J lost 4; bases outside the gene matches: 3. Germline values: CDR1 SGDLS, CDR2 YYNGEE. The receptor's source is a female donor with breast cancer. V and J are TRBV9 and TRBJ2-1; 12 nucleotides match TRBD2. Input material: tumor-infiltrating Tregs sorted from the breast tumor. CDR3 in amino acids: CASSPSGREYNEQFF. For the CDR3, the DNA is TGTGCCAGCAGCCCTAGCGGGAGGGAGTACAATGAGCAGTTCTTC.